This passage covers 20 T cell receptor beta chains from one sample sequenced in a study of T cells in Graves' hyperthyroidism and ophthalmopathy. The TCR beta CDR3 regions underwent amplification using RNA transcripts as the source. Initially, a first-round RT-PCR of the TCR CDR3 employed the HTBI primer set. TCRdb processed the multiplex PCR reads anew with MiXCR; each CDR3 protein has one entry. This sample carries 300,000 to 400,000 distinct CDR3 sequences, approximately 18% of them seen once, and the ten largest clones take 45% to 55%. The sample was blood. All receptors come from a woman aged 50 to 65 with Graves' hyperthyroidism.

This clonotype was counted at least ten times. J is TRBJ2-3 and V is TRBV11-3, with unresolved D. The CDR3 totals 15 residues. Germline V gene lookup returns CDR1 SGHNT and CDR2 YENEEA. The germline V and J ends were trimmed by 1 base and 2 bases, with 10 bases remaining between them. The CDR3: CASSLGTANTDTQYF. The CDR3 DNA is TGTGCCAGCAGCTTAGGCACAGCCAACACAGATACGCAGTATTTT.

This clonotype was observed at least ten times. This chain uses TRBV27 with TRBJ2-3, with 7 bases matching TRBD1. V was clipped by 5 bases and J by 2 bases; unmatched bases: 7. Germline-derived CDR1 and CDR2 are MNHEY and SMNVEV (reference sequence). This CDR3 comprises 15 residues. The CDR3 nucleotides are TGTGCCAGCAGTATCATGGGACAGAACACAGATACGCAGTATTTT. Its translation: CASSIMGQNTDTQYF.

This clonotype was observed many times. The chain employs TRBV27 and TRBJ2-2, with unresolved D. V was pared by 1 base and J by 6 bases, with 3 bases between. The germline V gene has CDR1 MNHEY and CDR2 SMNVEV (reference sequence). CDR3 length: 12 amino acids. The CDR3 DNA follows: TGTGCCAGCAGTTTATTGTCCGGGGAGCTGTTTTTT. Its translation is CASSLLSGELFF.

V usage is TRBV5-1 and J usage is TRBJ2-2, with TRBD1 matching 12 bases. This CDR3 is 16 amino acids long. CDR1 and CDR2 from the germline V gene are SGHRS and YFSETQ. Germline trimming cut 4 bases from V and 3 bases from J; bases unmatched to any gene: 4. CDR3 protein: CASSHGTGGDTGELFF. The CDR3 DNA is TGCGCCAGCAGCCACGGGACAGGGGGCGACACCGGGGAGCTGTTTTTT.

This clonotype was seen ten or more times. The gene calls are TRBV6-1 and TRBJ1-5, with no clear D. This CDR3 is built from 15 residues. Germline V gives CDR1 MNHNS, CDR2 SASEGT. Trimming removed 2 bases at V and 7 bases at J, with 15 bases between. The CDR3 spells CASSETVAASQPQHF. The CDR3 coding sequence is TGTGCCAGCAGTGAAACGGTGGCGGCGAGCCAGCCCCAGCATTTT.

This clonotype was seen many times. The CDR3 sequence: CASSLNRGGDTAQHF. DNA for the CDR3: TGTGCCAGCAGTTTAAATCGGGGAGGGGATACGGCCCAGCATTTT. This chain joins TRBV27 and TRBJ1-5; tentative D call: TRBD1 (5 bases). The germline V gene encodes CDR1 MNHEY and CDR2 SMNVEV (reference sequence). There are 15 residues in the CDR3. Trimming took 2 bases from V and 11 from J, leaving 19 bases between them.

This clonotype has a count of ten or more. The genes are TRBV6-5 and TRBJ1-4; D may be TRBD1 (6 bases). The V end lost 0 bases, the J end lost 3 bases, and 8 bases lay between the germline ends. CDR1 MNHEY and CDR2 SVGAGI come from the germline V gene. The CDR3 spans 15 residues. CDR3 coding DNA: TGTGCCAGCAGTTACTCGGCAGGGGCTAATGAAAAACTGTTTTTT. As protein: CASSYSAGANEKLFF.

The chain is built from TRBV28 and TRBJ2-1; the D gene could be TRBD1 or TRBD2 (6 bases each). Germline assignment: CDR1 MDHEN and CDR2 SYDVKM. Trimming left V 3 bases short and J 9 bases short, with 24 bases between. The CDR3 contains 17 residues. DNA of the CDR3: TGTGCCAGCAGTTTCCCTTCCGGGGGCGGTGACTTAGGTGAGCAGTTCTTC. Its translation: CASSFPSGGGDLGEQFF.

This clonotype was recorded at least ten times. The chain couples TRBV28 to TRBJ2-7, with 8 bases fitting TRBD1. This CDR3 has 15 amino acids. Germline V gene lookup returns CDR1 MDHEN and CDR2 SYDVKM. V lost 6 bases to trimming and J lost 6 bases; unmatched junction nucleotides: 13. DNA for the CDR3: TGTGCCAGCAGCGCCGGAGGACAGGGTTTTCGCGAGCAGTACTTC. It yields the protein CASSAGGQGFREQYF.

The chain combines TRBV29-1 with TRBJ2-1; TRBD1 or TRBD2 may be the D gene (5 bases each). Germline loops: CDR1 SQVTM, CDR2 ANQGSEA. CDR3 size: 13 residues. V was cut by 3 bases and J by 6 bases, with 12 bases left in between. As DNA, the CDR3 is TGCAGCGTTGAGGGATCCGGGACCAATGAGCAGTTCTTC. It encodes CSVEGSGTNEQFF.

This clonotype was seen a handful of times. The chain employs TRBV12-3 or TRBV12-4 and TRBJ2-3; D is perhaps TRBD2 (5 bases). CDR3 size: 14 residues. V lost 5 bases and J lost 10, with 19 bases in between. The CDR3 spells CASSLDTGLPAQYF. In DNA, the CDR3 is TGTGCCAGCAGTCTTGATACTGGACTCCCAGCGCAGTATTTT.

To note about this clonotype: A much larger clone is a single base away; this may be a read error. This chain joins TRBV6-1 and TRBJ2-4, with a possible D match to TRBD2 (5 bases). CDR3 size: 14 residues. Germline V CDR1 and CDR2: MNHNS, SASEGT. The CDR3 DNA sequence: TGTGCCAGCAGTACGGTGGGAGCCGAAAACATTCAGTACTTC. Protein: CASSTVGAENIQYF.

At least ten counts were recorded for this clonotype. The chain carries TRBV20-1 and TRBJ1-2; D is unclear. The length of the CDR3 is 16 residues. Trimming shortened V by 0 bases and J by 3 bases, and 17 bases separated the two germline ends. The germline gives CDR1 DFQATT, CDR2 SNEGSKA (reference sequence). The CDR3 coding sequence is TGCAGTGCTAGAGATTTACAGCCCGGCGGGGACTATGGCTACACCTTC. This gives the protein CSARDLQPGGDYGYTF.

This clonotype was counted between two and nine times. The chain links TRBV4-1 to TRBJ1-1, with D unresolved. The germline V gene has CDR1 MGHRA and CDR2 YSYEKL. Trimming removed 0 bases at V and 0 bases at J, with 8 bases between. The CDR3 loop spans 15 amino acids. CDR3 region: CASSQEGRLNTEAFF. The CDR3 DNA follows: TGCGCCAGCAGCCAAGAGGGCAGATTGAACACTGAAGCTTTCTTT.

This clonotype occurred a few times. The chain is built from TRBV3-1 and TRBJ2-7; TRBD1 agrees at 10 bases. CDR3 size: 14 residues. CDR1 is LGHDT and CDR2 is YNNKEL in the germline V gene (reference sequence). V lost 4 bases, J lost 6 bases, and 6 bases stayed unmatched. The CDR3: CASSPAGDRGEQYF. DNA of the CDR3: TGTGCCAGCAGCCCAGCCGGGGACAGGGGCGAGCAGTACTTC.

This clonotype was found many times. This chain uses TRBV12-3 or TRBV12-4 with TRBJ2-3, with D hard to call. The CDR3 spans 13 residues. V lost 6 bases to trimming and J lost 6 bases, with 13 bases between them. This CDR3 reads CASRQREDDTQYF. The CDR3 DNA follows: TGTGCCAGCAGACAAAGAGAAGACGATACGCAGTATTTT.

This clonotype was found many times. CDR3 region: CAWSSSAYEQYF. The DNA for the CDR3 is TGTGCCTGGAGTTCCAGCGCTTACGAGCAGTACTTC. The genes are TRBV30 and TRBJ2-7; D not certain. Germline CDR1 is GTSNPN and CDR2 is SVGIG (reference sequence). With 2 bases removed from V and 4 bases from J, the gap between germline ends came to 9 bases. The CDR3 is made up of 12 amino acids.

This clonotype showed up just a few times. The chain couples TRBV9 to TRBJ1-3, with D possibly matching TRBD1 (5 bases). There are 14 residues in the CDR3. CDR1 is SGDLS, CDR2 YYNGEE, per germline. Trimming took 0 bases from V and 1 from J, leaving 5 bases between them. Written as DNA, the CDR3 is TGTGCCAGCAGCGTAGGACAGTCTGGAAACACCATATATTTT. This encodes CASSVGQSGNTIYF. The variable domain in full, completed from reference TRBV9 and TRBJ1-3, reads DSGVTQTPKHLITATGQRVTLRCSPRSGDLSVYWYQQSLDQGLQFLIQYYNGEERAKGNILERFSAQQFPDLHSELNLSSLELGDSALYFCASSVGQSGNTIYFGEGSWLTVV.

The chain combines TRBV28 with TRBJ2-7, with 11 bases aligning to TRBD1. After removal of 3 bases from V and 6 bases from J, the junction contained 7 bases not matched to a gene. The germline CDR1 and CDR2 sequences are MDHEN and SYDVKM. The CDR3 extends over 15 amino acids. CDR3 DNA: TGTGCCAGCAGTTTCACGGGACAGGGGGGGTTCGAGCAGTACTTC. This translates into CASSFTGQGGFEQYF.

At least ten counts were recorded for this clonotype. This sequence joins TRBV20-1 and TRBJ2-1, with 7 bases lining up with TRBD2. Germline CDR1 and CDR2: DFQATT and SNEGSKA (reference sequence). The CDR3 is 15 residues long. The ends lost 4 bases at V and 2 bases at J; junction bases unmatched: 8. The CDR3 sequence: CSAIGGSVTYNEQFF. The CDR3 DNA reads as TGCAGTGCTATCGGGGGGAGTGTAACCTACAATGAGCAGTTCTTC.